These 17 T cell receptor beta chains came from one sample sequenced in a study of shared clonotypes between healthy human individuals (dated by TCRdb to about 2020). The library was made by the immunoSEQ multiplex PCR assay. Drawn from immuneACCESS, this table holds only the in-frame rearrangements with V and J called that TCRdb kept. Clones are partly lost; checked studies trace under half to an unresolved V gene and leave the rest unexplained. A total of approximately 2.4 million clones appear in this sample, more than 90% of them only once. The biggest ten clones account for roughly 0.13% of the sample. The sequenced sample consisted of naive CD4+ T cells sorted from blood. The cell subset or site label here, explained by the study, means: CD45RA+ positively selected. The origin of the receptors is a man aged 18 to 30 in good health.

The chain joins TRBV5-1 to TRBJ1-1; a weak D match, TRBD1 (6 bases). Germline CDR1 reads SGHRS; CDR2 reads YFSETQ. V lost 5 bases and J lost 3, with 17 bases in between. The CDR3 is 15 residues long. The CDR3 sequence is CASSWIGGDDTEAFF. CDR3 coding DNA: TGCGCCAGCAGTTGGATAGGGGGGGACGACACTGAAGCTTTCTTT.

This chain links TRBV5-1 with TRBJ1-1; 10 bases align to TRBD1. The CDR3 is 17 residues long. J was trimmed by 5 bases and V by 4 bases; bases with no gene match: 14. From germline, CDR1 is SGHRS and CDR2 YFSETQ. The CDR3 is CASSLGQGGNSGTEAFF. In nucleotides, the CDR3 is TGCGCCAGCAGCCTTGGACAGGGGGGTAATTCGGGGACTGAAGCTTTCTTT.

This clone was seen once. The chain links TRBV13 to TRBJ2-7; D not resolved. Looked up from germline, CDR1 is PRHDT and CDR2 is FYEKMQ (reference sequence). The CDR3 loop spans 12 amino acids. Trimming stripped 1 base from V and 2 bases from J, with 3 bases between. This CDR3 is CASSLEPYEQYF. As DNA, the CDR3 is TGTGCCAGCAGCTTAGAGCCCTACGAGCAGTACTTC.

The chain links TRBV18 to TRBJ2-7, with D tentatively TRBD1 (5 bases). The CDR3 consists of 15 residues. CDR1 and CDR2 (germline): KGHSH, LQKENI. Trimming stripped 1 base from V and 3 bases from J, with 13 bases between. The CDR3 protein is CASSPLRQPNYEQYF. The CDR3 DNA follows: TGTGCCAGCTCACCACTGAGACAGCCCAACTACGAGCAGTACTTC.

This chain links TRBV10-3 with TRBJ2-4; D might be TRBD1 or TRBD2, each matching 5 bases. V was trimmed by 10 bases and J by 7 bases, leaving 11 bases between them. Germline V lookup: CDR1 ENHRY, CDR2 SYGVKD. The CDR3 runs to 11 residues. The DNA of the CDR3 is TGTGCCACGAGGGACCTCAACATTCAGTACTTC. Translating gives CATRDLNIQYF.

The chain has TRBV30 and TRBJ1-4; D is perhaps TRBD1 (6 bases). This CDR3 comprises 16 residues. Germline values: CDR1 GTSNPN, CDR2 SVGIG (reference sequence). V was cut by 2 bases and J by 3 bases, with 16 bases left in between. The CDR3 DNA reads as TGTGCCTGGAGTTCAGGGGCGAAGTTGGCTAATGAAAAACTGTTTTTT. Its protein product is CAWSSGAKLANEKLFF.

Regarding this clone: The identical CDR3 is also encoded by other nucleotide sequences in the sample. The chain recombines TRBV5-4 with TRBJ2-5, with D possibly called TRBD1 or TRBD2 (5 bases each). Germline V gene lookup returns CDR1 SGHNT and CDR2 YYREEE (reference sequence). Trimming left V 3 bases short and J 2 bases short, with 14 bases between. The CDR3 extends over 15 amino acids. CDR3 loop: CASSSGRDRQETQYF. CDR3 nucleotide sequence: TGTGCCAGCAGCTCAGGCCGGGACCGACAAGAGACCCAGTACTTC.

A word on this clone: The sample contains more than one DNA sequence encoding this CDR3. The chain couples TRBV5-4 to TRBJ2-6; no definite D call. CDR3 length: 15 residues. CDR1 is SGHNT and CDR2 is YYREEE in the germline V gene (reference sequence). The V and J ends lost 0 bases and 0 bases respectively, with 4 bases between them. The CDR3 nucleotides read TGTGCCAGCAGCTTGGGGAACTCTGGGGCCAACGTCCTGACTTTC. Translated, it gives CASSLGNSGANVLTF.

The rearrangement links TRBV12-5 to TRBJ2-7; TRBD1 matches 10 bases. V trimming: 0 bases; J trimming: 2 bases; junction bases outside the gene matches: 4. Germline loops: CDR1 LGHNT, CDR2 FRNRAP. The CDR3 length is 16 residues. The DNA for the CDR3 is TGTGCTAGTGGTTTGGTTGCTGGACAGGGGGCCTACGAGCAGTACTTC. Amino acids: CASGLVAGQGAYEQYF.

J is TRBJ2-3 and V is TRBV5-1; 11 nucleotides match TRBD2. The CDR3 has 18 residues. Germline trimming cut 2 bases from V and 0 bases from J; bases unmatched to any gene: 8. Germline assignment: CDR1 SGHRS and CDR2 YFSETQ. The CDR3 nucleotides are TGCGCCAGCAGCTTTAACTCGGGACTAGCGGCTAGCACAGATACGCAGTATTTT. It yields the protein CASSFNSGLAASTDTQYF.

Concerning this clone itself: The identical CDR3 is also encoded by other nucleotide sequences in the sample. The rearrangement joins TRBV28 to TRBJ1-3, with D possibly being TRBD1 (6 bases). Germline loops: CDR1 MDHEN, CDR2 SYDVKM. This CDR3 is built from 14 residues. Between the trimmed V and J ends, which lost 4 bases and 4 bases, there was a span of 11 bases. CDR3 in amino acids: CASSSGGPGNTIYF. CDR3 nucleotides: TGTGCCAGCAGTTCCGGGGGGCCCGGAAACACCATATATTTT.

The chain couples TRBV29-1 to TRBJ2-7, with 8 bases matching TRBD1. Per germline, CDR1 SQVTM and CDR2 ANQGSEA. V was clipped by 7 bases and J by 5 bases; unmatched bases: 4. The CDR3 totals 11 residues. The CDR3 loop is CSADRGHEQYF. CDR3 nucleotides: TGCAGCGCAGACAGGGGCCACGAGCAGTACTTC.

J is TRBJ1-4 and V is TRBV5-1; weak D call: TRBD1 (5 bases). V shed 1 base and J shed 4 bases, with 8 bases lying between them. The CDR3 sequence is 14 residues long. Per the germline V gene, CDR1 is SGHRS and CDR2 is YFSETQ. The CDR3 DNA sequence: TGCGCCAGCAGCTTGAGGGACGGTAATGAAAAACTGTTTTTT. Translating gives CASSLRDGNEKLFF.

The chain is built from TRBV7-9 and TRBJ2-3, with TRBD1 matching over 12 bases. CDR3 length: 17 amino acids. CDR1 is SEHNR and CDR2 is FQNEAQ in the germline V gene (reference sequence). With V trimmed by 3 bases and J by 6 bases, 10 bases remained unmatched. The CDR3 nucleotides are TGTGCCAGCAGCTTTGAACTGGGGACAGGGGGCATGGATACGCAGTATTTT. Translated, it gives CASSFELGTGGMDTQYF.

The chain combines TRBV18 with TRBJ1-4; no firm D call. CDR1 KGHSH and CDR2 LQKENI come from the germline V gene. This CDR3 is 14 amino acids long. The V end was cut by 3 bases, the J end by 1 base, with 6 bases between. CDR3 in amino acids: CASSPLGTNEKLFF. DNA of the CDR3: TGTGCCAGCTCACCGTTGGGAACTAATGAAAAACTGTTTTTT.

The chain has TRBV30 and TRBJ1-2, with D unclear. From germline, CDR1 is GTSNPN and CDR2 SVGIG (reference sequence). V lost 5 bases and J 1 base, leaving 11 bases between the germline ends. The CDR3 is 13 residues long. CDR3 region: CAWQKWDNYGYTF. The CDR3 DNA reads as TGTGCCTGGCAAAAATGGGATAACTATGGCTACACCTTC. The full variable domain, rest sourced from reference TRBV30 and TRBJ1-2, is SQTIHQWPATLVQPVGSPLSLECTVEGTSNPNLYWYRQAAGRGLQLLFYSVGIGQISSEVPQNLSASRPQDRQFILSSKKLLLSDSGFYLCAWQKWDNYGYTFGSGTRLTVV.

In its sample, this clone was seen once. The CDR3 is CASTGQGTRETQYF. The CDR3 nucleotides are TGTGCCAGCACAGGACAGGGTACTCGGGAGACCCAGTACTTC. This rearrangement joins TRBV6-1 to TRBJ2-5, with 8 bases lining up with TRBD1. Germline assignment: CDR1 MNHNS and CDR2 SASEGT. This CDR3 contains 14 residues. Trimming removed 7 bases from V and 5 bases from J; junction bases left unmatched: 9.